Listed below are T cell receptor beta chains from one sample, sequenced in a study of T cell responses to AZD1222 COVID-19 vaccine. Only in-frame clones appear in the TCRdb table, and some are missing; sequencing was by immunoSEQ multiplex PCR. The repertoire consists of roughly 180,000 clones, with approximately 94% occurring once and the leading ten covering about 0.6%. The source material was peripheral blood, sampled on day 0 of AZD1222 vaccination. The source of these receptors is an adult in good health. Both conserved end residues are part of each CDR3. The D gene is left open where the match is weak. The size of a clone is reported for some rows only, either as once, few or many, or as a class for expanded clones.

J: TRBJ1-5
D: NA
length: 17
size: NA
V: TRBV5-6
CDR3: CASSVWDRGYSNQPQHF
DNA: TGTGCCAGCAGCGTGTGGGATAGGGGATATAGCAATCAGCCCCAGCATTTT

J: TRBJ2-5
D: NA
length: 15
size: NA
V: TRBV7-9
CDR3: CASSFSDPARETQYF
DNA: TGTGCCAGCAGCTTTTCGGACCCAGCGAGAGAGACCCAGTACTTC

J: TRBJ2-7
D: NA
length: 14
size: NA
V: TRBV7-7
CDR3: CACGVRASAYEQYF
DNA: TGTGCCTGCGGAGTACGGGCTAGCGCCTACGAGCAGTACTTC

J: TRBJ2-6
D: NA
length: 17
size: NA
V: TRBV19
CDR3: CASSETIPFSGANVLTF
DNA: TGTGCCAGTAGTGAGACTATCCCATTCTCTGGGGCCAACGTCCTGACTTTC

J: TRBJ1-3
D: NA
length: 14
size: NA
V: TRBV3-1/TRBV3-2
CDR3: CASSFGGPGNTIYF
DNA: TGTGCCAGCAGCTTCGGGGGGCCTGGAAACACCATATATTTT

J: TRBJ2-2
D: TRBD1
length: 15
size: NA
V: TRBV12-5
CDR3: CASGKGQGNTGELFF
DNA: TGTGCTAGTGGCAAGGGACAGGGGAACACCGGGGAGCTGTTTTTT

J: TRBJ2-7
D: TRBD2
length: 13
size: NA
V: TRBV6-5
CDR3: CASSFSGKYEQYF
DNA: TGTGCCAGCAGTTTCAGCGGGAAGTACGAGCAGTACTTC

J: TRBJ2-7
D: NA
length: 14
size: NA
V: TRBV19
CDR3: CASSTGGGVYEQYF
DNA: TGTGCCAGTAGTACAGGGGGAGGGGTCTACGAGCAGTACTTC

J: TRBJ1-1
D: NA
length: 13
size: NA
V: TRBV29-1
CDR3: CSAERLLNTEAFF
DNA: TGCAGCGCCGAAAGACTGCTGAACACTGAAGCTTTCTTT

J: TRBJ1-1
D: NA
length: 15
size: NA
V: TRBV9
CDR3: CASSVEAARNTEAFF
DNA: TGTGCCAGCAGCGTAGAGGCGGCGAGGAACACTGAAGCTTTCTTT

J: TRBJ2-1
D: NA
length: 12
size: NA
V: TRBV7-9
CDR3: CASSFSGIEQFF
DNA: TGTGCCAGCAGCTTCAGCGGTATAGAGCAGTTCTTC

J: TRBJ2-1
D: NA
length: 13
size: NA
V: TRBV24-1
CDR3: CATSLLAEQGQFF
DNA: TGTGCCACCAGTCTGTTAGCGGAGCAAGGGCAGTTCTTC

J: TRBJ1-1
D: NA
length: 13
size: NA
V: TRBV30
CDR3: CAWSGPAEWWAFF
DNA: TGTGCCTGGAGCGGGCCGGCTGAATGGTGGGCTTTCTTT

J: TRBJ1-5
D: NA
length: 12
size: NA
V: TRBV10-3
CDR3: CAIGASNQPQHF
DNA: TGTGCCATAGGCGCGAGCAATCAGCCCCAGCATTTT

J: TRBJ2-7
D: NA
length: 15
size: NA
V: TRBV5-4
CDR3: CASSRSTRRDYEQYF
DNA: TGTGCCAGCAGCCGGTCCACTAGGAGGGACTACGAGCAGTACTTC

J: TRBJ1-2
D: NA
length: 14
size: NA
V: TRBV27
CDR3: CASSSKTGDYGYTF
DNA: TGTGCCAGCAGCAGTAAAACAGGAGACTATGGCTACACCTTC

J: TRBJ2-7
D: NA
length: 13
size: NA
V: TRBV2
CDR3: CASLARGSYEQYF
DNA: TGTGCCAGCCTTGCCCGGGGATCCTACGAGCAGTACTTC

J: TRBJ2-3
D: TRBD2
length: 11
size: NA
V: TRBV27
CDR3: CATTGGVTQYF
DNA: TGTGCCACTACGGGGGGGGTGACGCAGTATTTT

J: TRBJ1-5
D: TRBD1
length: 15
size: NA
V: TRBV5-1
CDR3: CASSLGTGGNQPQHF
DNA: TGCGCCAGCAGCTTGGGGACAGGGGGGAATCAGCCCCAGCATTTT

J: TRBJ1-5
D: NA
length: 14
size: NA
V: TRBV12-5
CDR3: CASGLGGRNQPQHF
DNA: TGTGCTAGTGGTTTGGGAGGTCGAAATCAGCCCCAGCATTTT

J: TRBJ2-7
D: NA
length: 12
size: NA
V: TRBV15
CDR3: CATSRGSSYQYF
DNA: TGTGCCACCAGCAGAGGTTCTAGCTACCAGTACTTC

J: TRBJ2-2
D: TRBD1
length: 17
size: NA
V: TRBV27
CDR3: CASSTFSRQGLTGELFF
DNA: TGTGCCAGCAGTACCTTTTCTCGACAGGGGCTTACCGGGGAGCTGTTTTTT

J: TRBJ1-2
D: NA
length: 14
size: once
V: TRBV9
CDR3: CASSTYGGADGYTF
DNA: TGTGCCAGCAGCACCTATGGGGGGGCGGATGGCTACACCTTC

J: TRBJ2-4
D: TRBD1
length: 15
size: NA
V: TRBV4-1
CDR3: CASSPYRGRENIQYF
DNA: TGCGCCAGCAGCCCTTACAGGGGGCGGGAAAACATTCAGTACTTC

J: TRBJ1-5
D: NA
length: 15
size: NA
V: TRBV19
CDR3: CASRSPGLGNQPQHF
DNA: TGTGCCAGTAGATCTCCGGGTCTCGGTAATCAGCCCCAGCATTTT

J: TRBJ1-2
D: NA
length: 13
size: NA
V: TRBV6-5
CDR3: CANSLDTSYGYTF
DNA: TGTGCCAACTCCTTGGACACATCATATGGCTACACCTTC

J: TRBJ2-6
D: TRBD1
length: 17
size: NA
V: TRBV19
CDR3: CGASGQGFMGGANVLTF
DNA: TGTGGGGCATCGGGACAGGGCTTTATGGGTGGGGCCAACGTCCTGACTTTC

J: TRBJ1-1
D: NA
length: 13
size: NA
V: TRBV11-3
CDR3: CASSQGGGTEAFF
DNA: TGTGCCAGCAGCCAGGGAGGGGGCACTGAAGCTTTCTTT

J: TRBJ2-1
D: NA
length: 13
size: NA
V: TRBV10-3
CDR3: CAISARGWSEQFF
DNA: TGTGCCATCAGTGCACGGGGGTGGAGTGAGCAGTTCTTC

J: TRBJ1-6
D: NA
length: 13
size: NA
V: TRBV29-1
CDR3: CSVEEETNSPLHF
DNA: TGCAGCGTTGAGGAGGAGACGAATTCACCCCTCCACTTT

J: TRBJ1-4
D: TRBD1
length: 14
size: once
V: TRBV28
CDR3: CASSPGQANEKLFF
DNA: TGTGCCAGCAGCCCGGGACAGGCTAATGAAAAACTGTTTTTT

J: TRBJ1-1
D: NA
length: 14
size: NA
V: TRBV7-8
CDR3: CASSLTGRGTEAFF
DNA: TGTGCCAGCAGCTTAACAGGGAGGGGGACTGAAGCTTTCTTT

J: TRBJ2-1
D: TRBD2
length: 15
size: NA
V: TRBV5-1
CDR3: CASSTQGAGEDEQFF
DNA: TGCGCCAGCAGCACCCAGGGCGCGGGAGAGGATGAGCAGTTCTTC

J: TRBJ1-2
D: TRBD1
length: 15
size: NA
V: TRBV2
CDR3: CASRGGDRDLYGYTF
DNA: TGTGCCAGCAGAGGGGGGGACAGGGATCTCTATGGCTACACCTTC

J: TRBJ1-2
D: NA
length: 13
size: NA
V: TRBV12-3/TRBV12-4
CDR3: CASSLWRTDGYTF
DNA: TGTGCCAGCAGTTTGTGGCGGACGGATGGCTACACCTTC

J: TRBJ2-1
D: NA
length: 13
size: NA
V: TRBV5-1
CDR3: CASSLSTGDEQFF
DNA: TGCGCCAGCAGCTTGAGCACGGGCGATGAGCAGTTCTTC

J: TRBJ2-1
D: TRBD2
length: 15
size: NA
V: TRBV13
CDR3: CASSSKGLAKTEQFF
DNA: TGTGCCAGCAGCTCAAAGGGACTAGCGAAGACTGAGCAGTTCTTC

J: TRBJ1-4
D: NA
length: 15
size: NA
V: TRBV2
CDR3: CASTLGGRTNEKLFF
DNA: TGTGCCAGCACCCTGGGGGGGCGGACTAATGAAAAACTGTTTTTT

J: TRBJ2-1
D: NA
length: 15
size: NA
V: TRBV15
CDR3: CATSSGVNRYNEQFF
DNA: TGTGCCACCAGCAGTGGGGTTAACAGGTACAATGAGCAGTTCTTC

J: TRBJ1-2
D: TRBD1
length: 12
size: NA
V: TRBV7-2
CDR3: CASRQGEWGYTF
DNA: TGTGCCAGCAGACAGGGGGAATGGGGCTACACCTTC

J: TRBJ1-6
D: NA
length: 13
size: NA
V: TRBV18
CDR3: CASSPGVDSPLHF
DNA: TGTGCCAGCTCACCAGGGGTTGATTCACCCCTCCACTTT

J: TRBJ2-5
D: NA
length: 13
size: NA
V: TRBV7-3
CDR3: CASSVGGQETQYF
DNA: TGTGCCAGCAGCGTCGGAGGTCAAGAGACCCAGTACTTC

J: TRBJ2-7
D: NA
length: 15
size: NA
V: TRBV7-3
CDR3: CASSLGADSSYEQYF
DNA: TGTGCCAGCAGCTTGGGGGCGGATAGCTCCTACGAGCAGTACTTC

J: TRBJ2-1
D: NA
length: 15
size: NA
V: TRBV5-8
CDR3: CASSAVYSYYNEQFF
DNA: TGTGCCAGCAGCGCTGTGTACTCATATTACAATGAGCAGTTCTTC